This T cell receptor (beta chain) was recovered during a study of naive and memory T cell subsets. In this sample, this clonotype turned up a few times. Its antigen is unknown. Broader study findings: A few larger clonotypes appeared in naive repertoires, especially CD8, possibly memory cells re-expressing CD45RA. A clonotype means one alpha or beta sequence, not an alpha/beta pair. Over 85% of naive TCR sequences appeared only once, unlike memory subsets.

Cells stained for CD3, CD4, CD8, CD45RA, CD27 and viability were sorted into four CD45RA/CD27 subsets. The beta constant-region primer was an equimolar mix of two oligonucleotides covering TRBC1 and TRBC2. Ligated cDNA was amplified by four rounds of PCR with nested alpha and beta constant-region primers and SP2. The cDNA 3' end received a ligated single-stranded oligonucleotide carrying the SP2 primer and a 12-nucleotide UMI. One entry per CDR3 protein, called by TCRdb with MiXCR from the UMI-ligation and nested PCR reads. The sample lists 150,000 or so distinct CDR3 sequences, about 23% occurring once. The receptor was derived from a human donor in good health. Input material: naive CD4+ T cells from blood.

CDR3 loop: CASSYGDRGADTQYF. Written as DNA, the CDR3 is TGTGCCAGCAGTTATGGGGACAGGGGGGCCGATACGCAGTATTTT. The chain links TRBV6-5 to TRBJ2-3; 11 nucleotides align to TRBD1. Germline V gene sequence: CDR1 MNHEY, CDR2 SVGAGI. The V gene end was trimmed by 3 bases and the J gene end by 6 bases; junction bases not matched to a gene: 5. This CDR3 is built from 15 residues.